Only a few counts were recorded for the clone carrying this TCR beta chain. Its target is not known. The CDR3 totals 14 residues. V was shortened by 5 bases and J by 2 bases, with 12 bases between the two germline ends. Germline assignment: CDR1 DFQATT and CDR2 SNEGSKA (reference sequence). The entry originates in a study of T cells in Graves' hyperthyroidism and ophthalmopathy. Patients were excluded for uncontrolled infection, other autoimmune disease, pregnancy or lactation. Each 10 ml fresh peripheral blood draw supplied the PBMCs. The investigators amplified TCR beta CDR3 regions from RNA transcripts. The study used the HTBI primer set for a first-round RT-PCR of the TCR CDR3. MiXCR, run by TCRdb on the multiplex PCR reads, gives a single entry per CDR3 protein. The data show over 700,000 distinct CDR3 sequences, with 18% seen just once and 16% held by the top ten. Study-level findings and limits: Most thyroid-expanded clonotypes above 0.001 were also found in blood.

What was sequenced was blood. J is TRBJ1-4 and V is TRBV20-1, with D unresolved. The clonotype was recovered from a woman aged 45-59 years with Graves' hyperthyroidism that later progressed to Graves' ophthalmopathy. The CDR3 bases are TGCAGTGCTCGCCCGGCAGCTACTAATGAAAAACTGTTTTTT. It encodes CSARPAATNEKLFF.